A selection of T cell receptor beta chains follows, all from one sample in a study of cytomegalovirus exposure and HLA in healthy donors. Sequenced by immunoSEQ multiplex PCR; TCRdb stores in-frame clones only, minus some. The sample comprises approximately 120,000 clones, over 90% of which are singletons, and more than 0.9% rests with the top ten. The source material was PBMCs. Every receptor here comes from a woman younger than 35 in good health and CMV-seronegative. The CDR3 runs from the conserved cysteine through the conserved F or W. The D gene is left open where the match is weak. Clone size is stated in some rows and not others, as once, few, many or a class when expanded.

clone_size d_call j_call v_call cdr3_aa cdr3_nt
NA NA TRBJ1-1 TRBV28 CASRPGVGTEAFF TGTGCCAGCAGGCCAGGGGTTGGGACTGAAGCTTTCTTT
NA NA TRBJ2-1 TRBV4-1 CASSPSTRDWYNEQFF TGCGCCAGCAGCCCTTCTACCCGGGACTGGTACAATGAGCAGTTCTTC
NA NA TRBJ1-1 TRBV4-1 CASSHGPGRNRGTEAFF TGCGCCAGCAGCCACGGGCCGGGCCGCAATCGAGGGACTGAAGCTTTCTTT
NA NA TRBJ2-7 TRBV5-1 CASSFAGSYEQYF TGCGCCAGCAGCTTCGCAGGTTCCTACGAGCAGTACTTC
NA TRBD2 TRBJ2-4 TRBV10-2 CASSDRLADRAKNIQYF TGCGCCAGCAGTGATCGTCTAGCGGATAGAGCCAAAAACATTCAGTACTTC
NA TRBD1 TRBJ2-7 TRBV27 CASSTTGPHEQYF TGTGCCAGCAGTACGACAGGGCCCCACGAGCAGTACTTC
NA TRBD1 TRBJ1-2 TRBV29-1 CSVNPLGDRVQDYGYTF TGCAGCGTTAATCCTCTCGGGGACAGGGTACAGGACTATGGCTACACCTTC
NA NA TRBJ1-6 TRBV7-2 CASSLLPTGNNSPLHF TGTGCCAGCAGCCTGCTTCCGACAGGAAATAATTCACCCCTCCACTTT
NA NA TRBJ2-7 TRBV21-1 CASSKVKGDEQYF TGTGCCAGCAGCAAAGTAAAGGGGGACGAGCAGTACTTC
once NA TRBJ2-7 TRBV7-9 CASSLMSEQYF TGTGCCAGCAGCTTAATGAGCGAGCAGTACTTC
NA NA TRBJ1-1 TRBV11-3 CASSLGAGSLAFF TGTGCCAGCAGCTTAGGGGCAGGCTCGTTGGCTTTCTTT
NA TRBD1 TRBJ1-2 TRBV6-5 CASSAGGASYGYTF TGTGCCAGCAGTGCAGGGGGCGCGAGCTATGGCTACACCTTC
NA NA TRBJ2-3 TRBV5-1 CASRSGFSTDTQYF TGCGCCAGCAGATCAGGGTTTAGCACAGATACGCAGTATTTT
NA NA TRBJ1-5 TRBV2 CASRSGNQPQHF TGTGCCAGCAGATCAGGGAATCAGCCCCAGCATTTT
NA TRBD2 TRBJ2-1 TRBV5-1 CASSPGLDYDEQFF TGCGCCAGCAGCCCGGGACTAGACTACGATGAGCAGTTCTTC
NA TRBD2 TRBJ2-1 TRBV18 CASSPQLADAYNEQFF TGTGCCAGCTCGCCACAGCTAGCGGATGCCTACAATGAGCAGTTCTTC
NA TRBD2 TRBJ2-5 TRBV5-4 CATGGLETQYF TGTGCCACCGGGGGGTTAGAGACCCAGTACTTC
NA NA TRBJ1-1 TRBV9 CASSADRNTEAFF TGTGCCAGCAGCGCAGACAGGAACACTGAAGCTTTCTTT
NA TRBD1 TRBJ1-1 TRBV28 CAADRGQNVAFF TGTGCCGCTGACAGGGGGCAGAATGTAGCTTTCTTT
NA TRBD1 TRBJ2-5 TRBV5-1 CASSSGQQETQYF TGCGCCAGCAGCTCGGGACAGCAAGAGACCCAGTACTTC
NA NA TRBJ2-1 TRBV5-6 CASSPRQSSYNEQFF TGTGCCAGCAGCCCTAGACAGAGCTCCTACAATGAGCAGTTCTTC
NA TRBD1 TRBJ1-2 TRBV28 CASSPTGRDGYTF TGTGCCAGCAGCCCGACAGGGAGAGATGGCTACACCTTC
once NA TRBJ2-1 TRBV27 CASSPLSYLSGNEQFF TGTGCCAGCAGTCCGCTGTCTTACCTAAGTGGCAATGAGCAGTTCTTC
NA NA TRBJ2-4 TRBV5-1 CASSSVGPLENIQYF TGCGCCAGCAGCTCTGTGGGCCCTCTCGAGAACATTCAGTACTTC
NA NA TRBJ1-1 TRBV28 CASRGNTEAFF TGTGCCAGCAGGGGCAACACTGAAGCTTTCTTT
NA NA TRBJ1-3 TRBV30 CAWSRRASLTGNTIYF TGTGCCTGGAGTCGGAGGGCCTCGCTTACTGGAAACACCATATATTTT
NA NA TRBJ2-3 TRBV11-2 CASSSLGGLAADTQYF TGTGCCAGCAGCTCCCTGGGGGGGCTAGCTGCAGATACGCAGTATTTT
NA NA TRBJ1-5 TRBV18 CASSPPGTPNQPQHF TGTGCCAGCTCACCTCCCGGGACACCGAATCAGCCCCAGCATTTT
NA NA TRBJ2-2 TRBV19 CASSIKRTRWDGELFF TGTGCCAGTAGTATTAAACGGACACGGTGGGACGGGGAGCTGTTTTTT
NA NA TRBJ1-4 TRBV19 CASSKGANEKLFF TGTGCCAGTAGTAAAGGGGCTAATGAAAAACTGTTTTTT
NA TRBD2 TRBJ2-5 TRBV5-6 CASSLGAGAVGETQYF TGTGCCAGCAGCTTGGGAGCGGGGGCGGTCGGAGAGACCCAGTACTTC
NA TRBD2 TRBJ2-2 TRBV7-8 CASSPLGGGGTGELFF TGTGCCAGCAGCCCACTTGGTGGGGGAGGGACCGGGGAGCTGTTTTTT
once TRBD1 TRBJ2-2 TRBV5-1 CASQGQGAEKNTGELFF TGCGCCAGCCAAGGACAGGGGGCGGAGAAGAACACCGGGGAGCTGTTTTTT
NA TRBD1 TRBJ2-7 TRBV5-5 CASSRPGTGNYEQYF TGTGCCAGCAGCCGTCCCGGGACAGGAAACTACGAGCAGTACTTC
NA NA TRBJ2-3 TRBV2 CARETQGSSTDTQYF TGTGCCAGGGAGACACAGGGTTCAAGCACAGATACGCAGTATTTT
NA NA TRBJ2-7 TRBV7-3 CASSPTPTGGIYEQYF TGTGCCAGCAGTCCCACACCCACCGGGGGAATTTACGAGCAGTACTTC
NA NA TRBJ1-2 TRBV10-3 CAISDGLGADYGYTF TGTGCCATCAGTGATGGGTTAGGGGCGGACTATGGCTACACCTTC
NA TRBD2 TRBJ2-5 TRBV28 CASSSAGGQETQYF TGTGCCAGCAGTTCCGCGGGGGGGCAAGAGACCCAGTACTTC
NA TRBD1 TRBJ2-3 TRBV19 CASSIQRTGVDTQYF TGTGCCAGTAGTATCCAAAGGACAGGGGTGGATACGCAGTATTTT
NA NA TRBJ2-5 TRBV16 CASSQLRSGETQYF TGTGCCAGCAGCCAATTACGGAGCGGGGAGACCCAGTACTTC
NA NA TRBJ1-1 TRBV19 CASSLTLNTEAFF TGTGCCAGTAGTTTGACACTTAACACTGAAGCTTTCTTT
NA TRBD1 TRBJ1-1 TRBV27 CASSQTGLNTEAFF TGTGCCAGCAGTCAGACAGGGTTGAACACTGAAGCTTTCTTT
NA TRBD1 TRBJ1-2 TRBV19 CASSIALTGLYGYTF TGTGCCAGTAGTATAGCCCTGACAGGGTTGTATGGCTACACCTTC
NA NA TRBJ1-1 TRBV30 CAWSVQENTEAFF TGTGCCTGGAGTGTACAAGAGAACACTGAAGCTTTCTTT
NA TRBD2 TRBJ2-7 TRBV14 CASSQRRSSGSHYEQYF TGTGCCAGCAGCCAAAGACGATCGAGCGGGAGCCATTACGAGCAGTACTTC
NA NA TRBJ2-7 TRBV2 CAGSGFDLGEQYF TGTGCCGGGTCGGGTTTTGATCTCGGCGAGCAGTACTTC
NA NA TRBJ2-7 TRBV28 CASSLDTGRYEQYF TGTGCCAGCAGTTTAGATACAGGCCGTTACGAGCAGTACTTC
NA NA TRBJ1-2 TRBV28 CASNTNYGYTF TGTGCCAGCAACACTAACTATGGCTACACCTTC
NA NA TRBJ1-1 TRBV9 CASSPRSDTEAFF TGTGCCAGCAGCCCCCGGAGCGACACTGAAGCTTTCTTT